The clone carrying this TCR beta chain has just a few counts. What it binds is not known. This entry comes from a study of CD8 T cells in ankylosing spondylitis. With molecular barcodes, quantitative 5'-RACE was used to make the TCR beta libraries. TCRdb ran MiXCR on the 5' RACE reads and lists one entry per CDR3 protein. This sample has about 42,000 distinct CDR3 sequences, with 3.5% to 4% found just once. Findings and limits, study-wide: Reportedly, significant enrichment of disease-linked clones occurred in matched ankylosing spondylitis synovial fluid. Clones linked to disease, bearing a CD8+ phenotype, were relatively rare in peripheral blood.

The sequenced material came from blood, either unsorted or a sorted T cell fraction (not recorded which). The receptor comes from a female donor with ankylosing spondylitis or in good health (not recorded which).

The CDR3 sequence is CASSVFDRADSYEQYF. As DNA, the CDR3 is TGTGCCAGCAGCGTATTTGACAGGGCCGACTCCTACGAGCAGTACTTC. The rearrangement joins TRBV9 to TRBJ2-7; 7 nucleotides align to TRBD1. This CDR3 comprises 16 residues. V was clipped by 1 base and J by 0 bases; unmatched bases: 7. Germline CDR1 is SGDLS and CDR2 is YYNGEE.